Sequencing of this TCR beta chain was carried out in a study of graft-versus-host responses after intestinal transplantation. Data came from immunoSEQ multiplex PCR; TCRdb stores just in-frame clones and leaves some out. This sample has about 41,000 clones, with roughly 95% found just once. CDR3 length equals 14 residues. Trimming left V 2 bases short and J 5 bases short, with 12 bases between. Germline V gene sequence: CDR1 SGDLS, CDR2 YYNGEE. A word on this clone: The antigen remains unidentified.

This chain uses TRBV9 with TRBJ2-3; TRBD2 is a possible D gene (7 bases). The source of this sequence is a human donor who was the organ donor for an intestinal transplant. This specimen consisted of unstimulated CD8+ T cells sorted from spleen or lymph node cells, obtained before transplant. As DNA, the CDR3 is TGTGCCAGCAGCGTCTCCGGGGGGCAAGATACGCAGTATTTT. The encoded protein is CASSVSGGQDTQYF.